The 7 T cell receptor beta chains below were found in one sample sequenced in a study of cytomegalovirus exposure and HLA in healthy donors. Method: immunoSEQ multiplex PCR; TCRdb's copy keeps in-frame clones and lacks some. The sample holds about 120,000 clones, approximately 88% seen once. Sequencing was performed on PBMCs. The source is a man between 18 and 29 years old in good health and CMV-seronegative.

This chain connects TRBV11-2 to TRBJ1-6; D remains unclear. CDR3 length: 14 residues. V dropped 4 bases and J dropped 9 bases, with 13 bases sitting between them. Per germline, CDR1 SGHAT and CDR2 FQNNGV. The CDR3 spells CASSWADFSSPLHF. CDR3 bases: TGTGCCAGCAGCTGGGCGGACTTCAGTTCACCCCTCCACTTT.

The chain recombines TRBV5-1 with TRBJ1-1, with D possibly being TRBD1 (5 bases). The CDR3 extends over 17 amino acids. V dropped 1 base and J dropped 1 base, with 17 bases sitting between them. CDR1 SGHRS and CDR2 YFSETQ come from the germline V gene. CDR3 protein: CASSLSQQGRGNTEAFF. CDR3 DNA sequence: TGCGCCAGCAGCTTGAGCCAGCAGGGTAGGGGGAACACTGAAGCTTTCTTT. The whole variable domain, remainder taken from reference TRBV5-1 and TRBJ1-1, is KAGVTQTPRYLIKTRGQQVTLSCSPISGHRSVSWYQQTPGQGLQFLFEYFSETQRNKGNFPGRFSGRQFSNSRSEMNVSTLELGDSALYLCASSLSQQGRGNTEAFFGQGTRLTVV.

The V call is TRBV5-1, the J call TRBJ1-1; 9 nucleotides align to TRBD1. This CDR3 spans 16 amino acids. The V segment lost 0 bases and the J segment 4 bases; nucleotides outside the gene matches: 7. Germline values: CDR1 SGHRS, CDR2 YFSETQ. CDR3 nucleotides: TGCGCCAGCAGCTTGGTGTCAGGACAGGGGACCACTGAAGCTTTCTTT. This sequence encodes CASSLVSGQGTTEAFF.

V usage is TRBV5-1 and J usage is TRBJ1-5; TRBD1 is a possible D gene (6 bases). Germline V gives CDR1 SGHRS, CDR2 YFSETQ. The CDR3 has 15 residues. Deletions cut 4 bases from V and 0 bases from J, with 11 bases between. In DNA form, the CDR3 reads TGCGCCAGCAGCCTGACAGGATATAGCAATCAGCCCCAGCATTTT. Translation: CASSLTGYSNQPQHF.

This sequence joins TRBV15 and TRBJ2-1; TRBD2 matches 12 bases. V lost 1 base to trimming and J lost 10 bases; unmatched junction nucleotides: 5. CDR1 and CDR2 from the germline V gene are LNHNV and YYDKDF (reference sequence). The CDR3 has 15 amino acids. The CDR3 is CATSRALAGGWEQFF. CDR3 nucleotides: TGTGCCACCAGCAGAGCACTAGCGGGGGGTTGGGAGCAGTTCTTC.

The chain carries TRBV4-3 and TRBJ2-2; D is unclear. CDR3 length: 13 residues. V lost 0 bases and J 3 bases, leaving 2 bases between the germline ends. Per germline, CDR1 LGHNA and CDR2 YSLEER. CDR3 sequence: CASSQDYTGELFF. Written as DNA, the CDR3 is TGCGCCAGCAGCCAAGACTACACCGGGGAGCTGTTTTTT.

This chain connects TRBV2 to TRBJ1-2, with D possibly being TRBD1 (5 bases). Germline CDR1 reads SNHLY; CDR2 reads FYNNEI. CDR3 length equals 14 residues. V lost 8 bases and J 0 bases, leaving 13 bases between the germline ends. The CDR3 sequence is CASLRTNSNYGYTF. CDR3 bases: TGTGCCAGCTTGCGGACAAATTCTAACTATGGCTACACCTTC. The full variable domain, with the rest looked up from reference TRBV2 and TRBJ1-2, is EPEVTQTPSHQVTQMGQEVILRCVPISNHLYFYWYRQILGQKVEFLVSFYNNEISEKSEIFDDQFSVERPDGSNFTLKIRSTKLEDSAMYFCASLRTNSNYGYTFGSGTRLTVV.